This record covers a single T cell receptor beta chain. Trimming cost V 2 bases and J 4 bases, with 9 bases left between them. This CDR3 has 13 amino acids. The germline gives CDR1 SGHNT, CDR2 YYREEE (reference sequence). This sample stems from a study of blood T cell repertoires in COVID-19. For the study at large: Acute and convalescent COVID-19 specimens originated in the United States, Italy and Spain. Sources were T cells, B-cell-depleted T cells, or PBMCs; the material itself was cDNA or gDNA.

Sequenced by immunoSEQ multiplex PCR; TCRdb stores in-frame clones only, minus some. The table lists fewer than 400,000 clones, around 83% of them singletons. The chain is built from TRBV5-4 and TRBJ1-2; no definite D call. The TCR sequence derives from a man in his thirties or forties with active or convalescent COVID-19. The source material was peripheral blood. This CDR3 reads CASSFKELYGYTF. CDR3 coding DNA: TGTGCCAGCAGCTTTAAGGAGCTCTATGGCTACACCTTC.